This TCR beta chain is from a study of CD8+CD57+ T cells in acquired aplastic anemia. Genomic DNA constituted the template upon which TCR beta VDJ and CDR3 profiling was performed. TCRdb passed the reads through MiXCR, listing each CDR3 protein once. The sample includes about 180,000 distinct CDR3 sequences, roughly 48% of them seen just once. Patients sequenced had flow cytometry evidence of CD8+CD57+ cell expansion. Germline V gene lookup returns CDR1 LNHDA and CDR2 SQIVND (reference sequence). Trimming removed 4 bases at V and 9 bases at J, with 19 bases between. The CDR3 totals 14 residues. The TCR was taken from a human donor with aplastic anemia. This sequence joins TRBV19 and TRBJ2-7; the D gene is possibly TRBD2 (5 bases). Sequencing input: sorted CD4+, CD8+, or CD8+CD57+ T cells (not recorded which) from PBMCs. CDR3 amino acids: CASSTLFGRDGQYF. CDR3 DNA sequence: TGTGCCAGTAGTACACTCTTCGGACGGGATGGGCAGTACTTC.